This T cell receptor (beta chain) derives from a study of Graves' ophthalmopathy and Graves' hyperthyroidism. Study-wide points: For predicting ophthalmopathy progression, the model had around 64% sensitivity and approximately 72% specificity. A majority of expanded thyroid clonotypes exceeding 0.001 frequency were likewise present in blood.

The CDR3 extends over 14 amino acids. The germline V and J ends were trimmed by 0 bases and 0 bases, with 6 bases remaining between them. Per germline, CDR1 LNHNV and CDR2 YYDKDF (reference sequence). This clonotype showed up many times. Its specificity is unknown. The authors amplified TCR beta CDR3 regions, and they did so from RNA transcripts for repertoire sequencing. HTBI primers served in a first-round RT-PCR, which a second-round multiplex PCR followed. TCRdb ran MiXCR on the multiplex PCR reads and lists one entry per CDR3 protein. The data contain some 1.1 million distinct CDR3 sequences, about 40% of them seen just once; the ten biggest clones take up more than 9.5%. Each hyperthyroidism patient was newly diagnosed, with under 2 months' duration, and aged 18 to 65.

The J gene is TRBJ2-7, the V gene TRBV15; no reliable D call. What was sequenced was peripheral blood or thyroid tissue (not recorded which). The TCR comes from an adult man with Graves' hyperthyroidism. The CDR3 is CATSRDRISYEQYF. As DNA, the CDR3 is TGTGCCACCAGCAGAGACAGGATCTCCTACGAGCAGTACTTC.